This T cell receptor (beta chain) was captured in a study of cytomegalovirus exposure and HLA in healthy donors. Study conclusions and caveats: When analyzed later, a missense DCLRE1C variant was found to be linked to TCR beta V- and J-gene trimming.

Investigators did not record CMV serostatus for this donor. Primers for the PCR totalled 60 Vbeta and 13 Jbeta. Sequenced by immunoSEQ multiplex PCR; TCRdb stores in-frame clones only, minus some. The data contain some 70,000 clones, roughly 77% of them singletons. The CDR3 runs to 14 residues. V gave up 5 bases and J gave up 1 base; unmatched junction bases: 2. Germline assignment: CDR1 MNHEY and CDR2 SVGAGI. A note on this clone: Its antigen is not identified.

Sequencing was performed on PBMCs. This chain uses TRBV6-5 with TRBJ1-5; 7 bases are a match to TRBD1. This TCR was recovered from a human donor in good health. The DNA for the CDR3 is TGTGCCAGCAGTGGGGACAGAAGCAATCAGCCCCAGCATTTT. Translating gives CASSGDRSNQPQHF.